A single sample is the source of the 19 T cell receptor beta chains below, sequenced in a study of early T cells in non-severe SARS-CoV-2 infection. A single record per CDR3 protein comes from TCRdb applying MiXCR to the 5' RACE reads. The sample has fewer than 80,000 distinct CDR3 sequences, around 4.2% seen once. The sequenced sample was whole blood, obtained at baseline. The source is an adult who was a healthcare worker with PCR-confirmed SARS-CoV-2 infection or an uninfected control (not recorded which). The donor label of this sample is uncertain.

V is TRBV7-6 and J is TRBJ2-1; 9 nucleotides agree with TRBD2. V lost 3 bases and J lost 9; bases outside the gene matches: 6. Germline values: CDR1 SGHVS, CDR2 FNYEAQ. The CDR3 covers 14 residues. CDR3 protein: CASSFAGGASEQFF. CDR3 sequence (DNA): TGTGCCAGCAGCTTCGCGGGGGGGGCAAGTGAGCAGTTCTTC.

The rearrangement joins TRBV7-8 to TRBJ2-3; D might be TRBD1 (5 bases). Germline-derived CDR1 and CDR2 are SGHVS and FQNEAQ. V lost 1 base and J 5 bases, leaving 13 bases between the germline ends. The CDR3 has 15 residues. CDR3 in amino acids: CASSLEVGEQDTQYF. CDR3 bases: TGTGCCAGCAGCTTAGAAGTAGGGGAACAAGATACGCAGTATTTT.

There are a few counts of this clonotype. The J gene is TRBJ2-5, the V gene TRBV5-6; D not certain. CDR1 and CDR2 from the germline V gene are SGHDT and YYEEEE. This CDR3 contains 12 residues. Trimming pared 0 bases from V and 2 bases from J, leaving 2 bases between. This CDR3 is CASSLVQETQYF. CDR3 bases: TGTGCCAGCAGCTTGGTACAAGAGACCCAGTACTTC.

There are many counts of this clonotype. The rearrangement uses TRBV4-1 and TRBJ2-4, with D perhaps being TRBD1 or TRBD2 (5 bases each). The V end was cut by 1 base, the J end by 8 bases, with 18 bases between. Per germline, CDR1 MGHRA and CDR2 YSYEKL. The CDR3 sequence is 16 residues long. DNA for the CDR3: TGCGCCAGCAGCCAAGGGAGTTGGCTAGCCAGGGACATTCAGTACTTC. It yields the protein CASSQGSWLARDIQYF.

This CDR3 is CASTPSTDTQYF. The CDR3, as DNA: TGTGCCAGCACTCCTAGCACAGATACGCAGTATTTT. The gene calls are TRBV28 and TRBJ2-3, with D unclear. Trimming took off 7 bases at V and 0 bases at J, with 5 bases between the two ends. The germline V gene encodes CDR1 MDHEN and CDR2 SYDVKM. CDR3 length: 12 residues.

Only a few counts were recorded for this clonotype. CDR3 sequence: CASSSGRGDEKLFF. CDR3 DNA: TGTGCCAGCTCATCCGGCAGGGGGGACGAAAAACTGTTTTTT. The chain carries TRBV18 and TRBJ1-4; the match to TRBD1 covers 7 bases. After removal of 5 bases from V and 8 bases from J, the junction contained 8 bases not matched to a gene. CDR1 is KGHSH and CDR2 is LQKENI in the germline V gene. The length of the CDR3 is 14 residues.

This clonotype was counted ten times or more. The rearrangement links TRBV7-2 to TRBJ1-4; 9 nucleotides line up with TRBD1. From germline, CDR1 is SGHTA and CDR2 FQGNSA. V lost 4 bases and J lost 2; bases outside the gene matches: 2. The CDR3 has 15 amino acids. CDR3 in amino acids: CASSYGQGTNEKLFF. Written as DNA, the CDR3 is TGTGCCAGCAGCTATGGACAGGGGACTAATGAAAAACTGTTTTTT.

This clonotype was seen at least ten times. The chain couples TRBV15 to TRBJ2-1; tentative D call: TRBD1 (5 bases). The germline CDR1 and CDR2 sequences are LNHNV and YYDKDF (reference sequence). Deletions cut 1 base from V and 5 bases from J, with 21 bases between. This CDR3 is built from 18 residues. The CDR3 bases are TGTGCCACCAGCAGAGCTGCAGGGTTCCCCTCCCAGCACAATGAGCAGTTCTTC. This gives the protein CATSRAAGFPSQHNEQFF.

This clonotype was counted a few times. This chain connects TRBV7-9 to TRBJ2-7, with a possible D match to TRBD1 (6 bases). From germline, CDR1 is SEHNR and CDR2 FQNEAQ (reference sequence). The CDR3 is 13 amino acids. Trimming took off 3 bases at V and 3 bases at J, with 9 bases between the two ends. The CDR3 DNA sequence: TGTGCCAGCAGCTTGGCAGGGGACTACGAGCAGTACTTC. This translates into CASSLAGDYEQYF.

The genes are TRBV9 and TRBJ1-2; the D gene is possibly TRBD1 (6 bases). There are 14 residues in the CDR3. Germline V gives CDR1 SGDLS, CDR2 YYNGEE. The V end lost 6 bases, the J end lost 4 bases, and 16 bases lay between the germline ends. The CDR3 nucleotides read TGTGCCAGCACCCAGAGCAGGGGATCCTATGGCTACACCTTC. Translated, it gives CASTQSRGSYGYTF.

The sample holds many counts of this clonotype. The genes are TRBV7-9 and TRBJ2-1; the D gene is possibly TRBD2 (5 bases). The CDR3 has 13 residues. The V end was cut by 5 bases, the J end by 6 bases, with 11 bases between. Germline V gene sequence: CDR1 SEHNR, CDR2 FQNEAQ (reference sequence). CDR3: CASSPGNLNEQFF. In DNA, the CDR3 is TGTGCCAGCAGCCCCGGGAACCTCAATGAGCAGTTCTTC.

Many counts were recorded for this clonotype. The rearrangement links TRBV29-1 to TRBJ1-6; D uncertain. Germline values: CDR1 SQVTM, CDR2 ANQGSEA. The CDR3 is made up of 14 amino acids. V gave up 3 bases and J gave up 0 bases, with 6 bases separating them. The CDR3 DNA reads TGCAGCGTTGAGGCGGACTCCTATAATTCACCCCTCCACTTT. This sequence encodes CSVEADSYNSPLHF.

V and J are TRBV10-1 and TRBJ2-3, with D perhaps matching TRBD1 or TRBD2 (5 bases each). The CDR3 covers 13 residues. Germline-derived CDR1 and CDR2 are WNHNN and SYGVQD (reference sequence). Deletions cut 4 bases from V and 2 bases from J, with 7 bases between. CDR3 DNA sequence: TGCGCCAGCAGTGGGGGGTCCACAGATACGCAGTATTTT. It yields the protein CASSGGSTDTQYF.

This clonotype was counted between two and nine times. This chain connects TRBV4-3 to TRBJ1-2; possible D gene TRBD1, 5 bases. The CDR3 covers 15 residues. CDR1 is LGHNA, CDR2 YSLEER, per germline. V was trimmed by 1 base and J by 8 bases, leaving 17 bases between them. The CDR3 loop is CASSQVRDFRYGYTF. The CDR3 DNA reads TGCGCCAGCAGCCAAGTTCGGGACTTCAGATACGGCTACACCTTC.

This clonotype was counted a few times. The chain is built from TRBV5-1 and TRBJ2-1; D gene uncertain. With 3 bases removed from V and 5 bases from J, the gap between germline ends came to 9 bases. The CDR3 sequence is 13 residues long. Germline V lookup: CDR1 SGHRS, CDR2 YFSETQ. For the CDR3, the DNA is TGCGCCAGCAGCTACGACTGGAACAATGAGCAGTTCTTC. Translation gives CASSYDWNNEQFF.

The CDR3: CASSHLHPGEGGTDTQYF. The CDR3 DNA reads as TGTGCCAGCAGCCACCTTCACCCAGGGGAAGGGGGAACAGATACGCAGTATTTT. The genes are TRBV3-1 and TRBJ2-3, with D tentatively TRBD1 (6 bases). The V gene lost 3 bases and the J gene lost 3 bases, with 22 bases spanning the gap. The CDR3 contains 18 residues. Germline CDR1 is LGHDT and CDR2 is YNNKEL (reference sequence).

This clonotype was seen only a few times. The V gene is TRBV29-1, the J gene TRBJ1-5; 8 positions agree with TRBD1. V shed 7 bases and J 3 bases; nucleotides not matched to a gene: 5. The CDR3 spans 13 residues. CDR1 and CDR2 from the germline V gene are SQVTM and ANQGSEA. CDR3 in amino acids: CSAGQGDNQPQHF. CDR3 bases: TGCAGCGCCGGACAGGGAGACAATCAGCCCCAGCATTTT.

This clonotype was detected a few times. CDR3 sequence reads: CASRPRRNTGELFF. The CDR3, as DNA: TGTGCCAGCAGACCCCGGAGGAACACCGGGGAGCTGTTTTTT. This chain uses TRBV11-3 with TRBJ2-2; D unresolved. Germline CDR1 and CDR2: SGHNT and YENEEA. The CDR3 runs 14 residues. V was clipped by 6 bases and J by 1 base, with 9 bases between them.

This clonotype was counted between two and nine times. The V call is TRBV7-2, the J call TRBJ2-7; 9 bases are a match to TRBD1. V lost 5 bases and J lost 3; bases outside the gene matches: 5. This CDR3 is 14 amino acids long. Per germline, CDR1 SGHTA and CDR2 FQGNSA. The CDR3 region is CASSLRDRVYEQYF. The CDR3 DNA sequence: TGTGCCAGCAGCCTCCGGGACAGGGTCTACGAGCAGTACTTC.